Sequencing of this T cell receptor (beta chain) was carried out in a study of Ad26.COV2.S vaccination and SARS-CoV-2 variants (dated by TCRdb to the early 2020s). Describing the broader study: Vaccine-arm donors came from COV1001, a multicentre, randomized, double-blind, placebo-controlled phase I-IIa trial of Ad26.COV2.S in healthy adults. The TCR-sequenced set comprised around 30 samples: approximately 19 Ad26.COV2.S vaccine recipients, 5 placebo recipients and 8 SARS-CoV-2 convalescent individuals. Ad26.COV2.S was given intramuscularly at 5x10^10 or 1x10^11 viral particles, as a single shot or as two shots 56 days apart. Investigators remained blinded to trial group allocation during experiments and outcome assessment. Trial participants were randomized into five groups of five, in which low-dose or high-dose Ad26.COV2.S was given once or twice, or placebo was given on both occasions. TCRbeta repertoire sequencing was used to assess the specificity and breadth of SARS-CoV-2-reactive T cell receptors after Ad26.COV2.S vaccination. Here is what the overall study found, with its caveats: Non-spike TCR breadth was comparable between vaccine and placebo recipients, consistent with the vaccine containing only spike. The study lacked the statistical power to compare responses across vaccine doses or regimens. According to the authors, total T cell responses may have been underestimated by the TCR breadth and depth analyses. After vaccination, spike-specific CD8+ and CD4+ T cell responses were reported to show substantial breadth. Ad26.COV2.S recipients had higher spike-specific TCR breadth than placebo recipients (P = 0.0014).

From the germline V gene, CDR1 is MNHEY and CDR2 is SVGAGI. The junction shows trimming of 8 bases on V and 0 bases on J, plus 11 bases between the germline ends. The CDR3 runs 15 amino acids, cysteine and phenylalanine included. The CDR3 DNA has 45 bases and is translated from base 1. The immunoSEQ Assay was the method used to sequence TCRbeta CDR3 regions. After extraction, genomic DNA underwent amplification by bias-controlled multiplex PCR, followed by high-throughput sequencing. The original methods were these. Collapsing and filtering of sequences were performed to quantify the absolute abundance of each unique TCRbeta CDR3 region. T cell fraction was estimated by normalizing TCRbeta template counts to usable DNA, with usable DNA measured through amplification of reference genes found in all nucleated cells. Repertoire TCRs were annotated as SARS-CoV-2-specific by exact matching of V gene, CDR3 amino acid sequence and J gene to a known reactive TCR set. The reference SARS-CoV-2 TCR set was obtained from MIRA and was filtered for enrichment in COVID-19-positive ImmuneCODE repertoires, whereby public or cross-reactive TCRs were removed. Using the MIRA antigens, annotated TCRs were further analysed by specific ORF or by position within an ORF. Breadth was defined as the number of annotated unique rearrangements divided by the total number of unique productive rearrangements, and depth was defined as the summed frequency of the annotated unique rearrangements. Two-sided Wilcoxon rank-sum tests were applied when comparing TCR breadth between groups. TCRdb retrieved this table from immuneACCESS and kept in-frame rearrangements only. Not all clones are present; in checked studies, unresolved V genes account for under half, and no reason is known for the remainder. From that table come the V and J calls and clone size; the DNA was used to work out D and trimming. The sample records 350,000 to 600,000 clones, about 89% of which are singletons. The top ten clones comprise over 1.5% of the sample.

With regard to this clone: The target of this receptor is not known. Base-call qualities are not available, and no considerably larger clone is one nucleotide away.

This specimen's treatment or condition label, interpreted: around 19 received Ad26.COV2.S at low or high dose, single or two shots; about 5 received placebo; per-sample allocation not given. Repertoires of vaccine and placebo recipients were sequenced from samples taken on day 63 after the first injection. Between 29 July and 7 August 2020, Cohort 1b enrolled around 25 adults aged 18-55 years at one site in Boston, USA. Ad26.COV2.S was a replication-incompetent adenovirus type 26 vector expressing a prefusion-stabilized SARS-CoV-2 spike protein from the original Wuhan strain. The origin of this receptor is a person aged 18-65 years who received the Ad26.COV2.S COVID-19 vaccine or a placebo. This chain is built from TRBV6-5 and TRBJ1-6; no D segment can be confidently identified. The source material was peripheral blood, sampled in a trial of Ad26.COV2.S vaccine versus placebo. The CDR3 protein sequence reads: CASDNSGSYNSPLHF. The DNA reads TGTGCCAGCGATAATTCAGGCTCCTATAATTCACCCCTCCACTTT.